This TCR beta chain was sequenced for a study of regulatory T cells in long-lasting Graves disease. Whole-study findings and limits: There were preferences for TRBV28, TRBJ1-2 and TRBJ2-5 in persistent disease. The persistent group shared 2,741 public clonotypes, more than the roughly 970 shared by new patients. Persistent Graves' patients had lower TCR diversity than newly diagnosed ones.

As to time point: persistent/refractory GD, antithyroid drugs over 5 years with positive TRAb. PBMC-extracted RNA yielded the TCR library. Notes on this clonotype: Its specificity is not known.

Trimming at V came to 2 bases and at J to 7 bases, leaving 7 bases not matched to a gene. This CDR3 contains 16 residues. The germline V gene encodes CDR1 LNHNV and CDR2 YYDKDF (reference sequence). In building TCR beta libraries, iRepertoire HTBI primers were used together with Arm-PCR of CDR3 regions. TCRdb re-analysed the multiplex PCR reads in MiXCR, keeping a single row per CDR3 protein. The sample has 600,000 to 800,000 distinct CDR3 sequences, around 30% seen once. The receptor comes from a female donor with Graves disease. The source material was peripheral blood mononuclear cells (PBMCs), sampled when the disease was refractory, from a patient treated with antithyroid drugs. The rearrangement links TRBV15 to TRBJ2-1; 11 bases are shared with TRBD2. Here the CDR3 DNA reads TGTGCCACCAGCAGATCACTAGCGGGAGATCGGAATGAGCAGTTCTTC. Its translation is CATSRSLAGDRNEQFF.